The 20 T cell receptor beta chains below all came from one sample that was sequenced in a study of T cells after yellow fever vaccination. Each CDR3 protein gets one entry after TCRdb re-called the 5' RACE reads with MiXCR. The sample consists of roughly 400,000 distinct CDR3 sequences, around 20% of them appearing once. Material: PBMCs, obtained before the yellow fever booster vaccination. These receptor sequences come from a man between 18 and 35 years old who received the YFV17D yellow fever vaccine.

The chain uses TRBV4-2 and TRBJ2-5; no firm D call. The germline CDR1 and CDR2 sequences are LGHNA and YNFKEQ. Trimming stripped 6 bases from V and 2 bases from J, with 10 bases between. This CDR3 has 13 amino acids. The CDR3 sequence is CASRGVSQETQYF. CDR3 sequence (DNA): TGTGCCAGCAGGGGCGTATCACAAGAGACCCAGTACTTC.

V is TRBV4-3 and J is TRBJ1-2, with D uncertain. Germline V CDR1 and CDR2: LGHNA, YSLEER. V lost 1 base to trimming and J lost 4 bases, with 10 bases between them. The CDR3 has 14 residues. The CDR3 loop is CASSQADTGYGYTF. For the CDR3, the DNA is TGCGCCAGCAGCCAAGCAGACACGGGCTATGGCTACACCTTC.

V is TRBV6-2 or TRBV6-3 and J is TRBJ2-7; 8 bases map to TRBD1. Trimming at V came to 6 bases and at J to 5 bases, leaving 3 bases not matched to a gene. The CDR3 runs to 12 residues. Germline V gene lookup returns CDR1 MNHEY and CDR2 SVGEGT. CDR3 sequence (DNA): TGTGCCAGCAGAGACAGGGGAGACGAGCAGTACGTC. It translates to CASRDRGDEQYV.

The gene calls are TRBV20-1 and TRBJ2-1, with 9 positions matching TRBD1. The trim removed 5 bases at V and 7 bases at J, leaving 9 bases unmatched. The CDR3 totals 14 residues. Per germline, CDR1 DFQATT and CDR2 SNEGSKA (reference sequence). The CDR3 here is CSAARHRGRNEQFF. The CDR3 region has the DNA TGCAGTGCTGCAAGGCACAGGGGGCGGAATGAGCAGTTCTTC.

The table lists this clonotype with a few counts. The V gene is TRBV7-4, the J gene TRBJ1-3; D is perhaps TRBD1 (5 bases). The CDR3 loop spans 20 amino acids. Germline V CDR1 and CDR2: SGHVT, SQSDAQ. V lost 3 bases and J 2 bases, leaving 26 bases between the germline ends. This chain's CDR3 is CASSFGQGAEKGVAGNTIYF. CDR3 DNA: TGTGCCAGCAGCTTTGGTCAGGGCGCCGAGAAGGGAGTAGCTGGAAACACCATATATTTT.

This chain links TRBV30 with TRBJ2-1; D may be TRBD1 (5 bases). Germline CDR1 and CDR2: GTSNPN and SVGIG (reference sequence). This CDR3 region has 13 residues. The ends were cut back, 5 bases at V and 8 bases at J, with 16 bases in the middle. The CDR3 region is CAWEKGFKDEQFF. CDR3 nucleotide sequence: TGTGCCTGGGAGAAGGGGTTCAAGGATGAGCAGTTCTTC.

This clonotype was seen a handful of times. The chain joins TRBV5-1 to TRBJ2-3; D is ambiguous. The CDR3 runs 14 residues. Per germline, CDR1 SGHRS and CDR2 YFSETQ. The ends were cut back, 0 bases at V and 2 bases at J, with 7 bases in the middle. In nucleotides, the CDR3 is TGCGCCAGCAGCTTGGGGTGGGCCACAGATACGCAGTATTTT. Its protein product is CASSLGWATDTQYF.

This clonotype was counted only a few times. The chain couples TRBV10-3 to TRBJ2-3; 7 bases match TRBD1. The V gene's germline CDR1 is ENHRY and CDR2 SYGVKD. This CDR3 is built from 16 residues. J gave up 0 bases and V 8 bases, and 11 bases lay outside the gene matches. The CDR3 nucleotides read TGTGCCATCGCTACAGGGGACCCGGAGAGCACAGATACGCAGTATTTT. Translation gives CAIATGDPESTDTQYF.

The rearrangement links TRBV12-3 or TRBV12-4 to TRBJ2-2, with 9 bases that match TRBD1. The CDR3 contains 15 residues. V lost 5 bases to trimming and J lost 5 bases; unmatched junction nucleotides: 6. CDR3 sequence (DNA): TGTGCCAGCAGTATCCGGGACAGGGCGACCGGGGAGCTGTTTTTT. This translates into CASSIRDRATGELFF.

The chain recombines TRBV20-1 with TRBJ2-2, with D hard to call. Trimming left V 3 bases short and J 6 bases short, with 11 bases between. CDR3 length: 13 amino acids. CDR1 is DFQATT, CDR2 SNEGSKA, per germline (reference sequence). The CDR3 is CSARHPSSGELFF. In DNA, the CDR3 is TGCAGTGCTAGGCATCCTAGTTCCGGGGAGCTGTTTTTT.

Here the CDR3 DNA reads TGTGCCAGCAGCTTAGACAGGCAAGGCTACACCTTC. It codes for CASSLDRQGYTF. The chain uses TRBV7-2 and TRBJ1-2; possible D gene TRBD1, 5 bases. CDR3 size: 12 residues. Per germline, CDR1 SGHTA and CDR2 FQGNSA. V lost 1 base and J 8 bases, leaving 8 bases between the germline ends. The full variable domain, rest sourced from reference TRBV7-2 and TRBJ1-2, is GAGVSQSPSNKVTEKGKDVELRCDPISGHTALYWYRQSLGQGLEFLIYFQGNSAPDKSGLPSDRFSAERTGGSVSTLTIQRTQQEDSAVYLCASSLDRQGYTFGSGTRLTVV.

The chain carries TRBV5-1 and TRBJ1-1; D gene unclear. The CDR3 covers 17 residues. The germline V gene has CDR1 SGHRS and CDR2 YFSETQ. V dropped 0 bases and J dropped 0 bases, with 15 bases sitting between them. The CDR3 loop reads CASSLVVRSEVNTEAFF. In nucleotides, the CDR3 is TGCGCCAGCAGCTTGGTCGTAAGGTCCGAAGTGAACACTGAAGCTTTCTTT.

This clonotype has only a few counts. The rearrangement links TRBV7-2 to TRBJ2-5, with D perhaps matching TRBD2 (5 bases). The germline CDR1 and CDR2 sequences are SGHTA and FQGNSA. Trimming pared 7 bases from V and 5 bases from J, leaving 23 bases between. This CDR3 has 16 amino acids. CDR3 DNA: TGTGCCAGCACCCCAGGAGGTCAGCCTATCCACGAGACCCAGTACTTC. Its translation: CASTPGGQPIHETQYF.

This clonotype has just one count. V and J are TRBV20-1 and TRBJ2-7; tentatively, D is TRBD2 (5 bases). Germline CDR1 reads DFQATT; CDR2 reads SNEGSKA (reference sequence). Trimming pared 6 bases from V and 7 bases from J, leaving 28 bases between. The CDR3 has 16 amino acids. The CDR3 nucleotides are TGCAGTGCCATGTCTATTATCGGGGTTTCCTACAATGAGCAGTACTTC. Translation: CSAMSIIGVSYNEQYF.

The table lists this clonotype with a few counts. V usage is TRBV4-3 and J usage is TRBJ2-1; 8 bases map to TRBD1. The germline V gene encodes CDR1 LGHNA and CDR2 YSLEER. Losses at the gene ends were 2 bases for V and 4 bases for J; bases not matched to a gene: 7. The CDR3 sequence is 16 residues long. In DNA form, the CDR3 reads TGCGCCAGCAGCCAACACCAGGACAGGGCATACAATGAGCAGTTCTTC. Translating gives CASSQHQDRAYNEQFF.

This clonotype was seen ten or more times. CDR3 sequence: CASSRQGATDTQYF. DNA of the CDR3: TGTGCCAGCTCAAGGCAGGGGGCGACAGATACGCAGTATTTT. The V call is TRBV18, the J call TRBJ2-3, with 8 bases identical to TRBD1. V shed 5 bases and J 3 bases; nucleotides not matched to a gene: 4. Germline values: CDR1 KGHSH, CDR2 LQKENI. The CDR3 has 14 amino acids. Combining the CDR3 with reference TRBV18 and TRBJ2-3 gives the whole variable domain NAGVMQNPRHLVRRRGQEARLRCSPMKGHSHVYWYRQLPEEGLKFMVYLQKENIIDESGMPKERFSAEFPKEGPSILRIQQVVRGDSAAYFCASSRQGATDTQYFGPGTRLTVL.

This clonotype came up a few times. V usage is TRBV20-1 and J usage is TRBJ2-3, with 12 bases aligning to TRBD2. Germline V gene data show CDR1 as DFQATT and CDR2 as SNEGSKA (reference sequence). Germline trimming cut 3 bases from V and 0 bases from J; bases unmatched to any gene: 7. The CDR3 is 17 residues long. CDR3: CSASTSGGNPSTDTQYF. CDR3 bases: TGCAGTGCTAGCACTAGCGGGGGGAATCCTAGCACAGATACGCAGTATTTT.

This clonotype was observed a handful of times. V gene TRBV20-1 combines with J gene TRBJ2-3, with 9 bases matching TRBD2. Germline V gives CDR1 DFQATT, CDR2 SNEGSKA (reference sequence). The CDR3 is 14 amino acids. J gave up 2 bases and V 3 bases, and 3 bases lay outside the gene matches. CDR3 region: CSASAGGPTDTQYF. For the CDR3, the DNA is TGCAGTGCTAGTGCGGGGGGGCCCACAGATACGCAGTATTTT.

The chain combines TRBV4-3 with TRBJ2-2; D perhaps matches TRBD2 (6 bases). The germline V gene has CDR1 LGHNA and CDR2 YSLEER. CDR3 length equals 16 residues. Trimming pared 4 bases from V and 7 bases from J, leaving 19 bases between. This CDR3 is CASSPRRLVRGGELFF. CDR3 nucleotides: TGCGCCAGCAGCCCCCGGAGACTAGTGAGGGGCGGGGAGCTGTTTTTT.

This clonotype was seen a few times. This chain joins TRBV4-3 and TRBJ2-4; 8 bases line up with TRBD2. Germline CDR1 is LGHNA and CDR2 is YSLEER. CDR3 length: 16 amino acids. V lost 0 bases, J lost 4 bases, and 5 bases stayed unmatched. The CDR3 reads CASSQEGGLAKNIQYF. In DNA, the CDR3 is TGCGCCAGCAGCCAAGAAGGCGGACTAGCTAAAAACATTCAGTACTTC.